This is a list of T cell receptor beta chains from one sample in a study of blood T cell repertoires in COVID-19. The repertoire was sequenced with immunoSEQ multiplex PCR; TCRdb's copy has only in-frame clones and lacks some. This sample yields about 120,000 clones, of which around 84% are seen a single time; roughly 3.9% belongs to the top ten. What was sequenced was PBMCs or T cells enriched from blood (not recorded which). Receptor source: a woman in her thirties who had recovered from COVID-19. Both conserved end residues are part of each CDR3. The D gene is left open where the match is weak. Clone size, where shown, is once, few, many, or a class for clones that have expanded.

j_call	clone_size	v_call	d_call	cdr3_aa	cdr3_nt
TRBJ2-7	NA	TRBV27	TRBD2	CASGATSGRIYEQYF	TGTGCCAGCGGGGCCACTAGCGGGAGGATCTACGAGCAGTACTTC
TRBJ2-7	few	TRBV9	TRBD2	CASSVGAGGPYEQYF	TGTGCCAGCAGCGTAGGAGCGGGAGGTCCCTACGAGCAGTACTTC
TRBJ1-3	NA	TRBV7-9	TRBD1	CASSQNRGAGNTIYF	TGTGCCAGCAGCCAAAACAGGGGAGCTGGAAACACCATATATTTT
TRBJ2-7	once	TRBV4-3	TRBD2	CASSHQLAGEGNEQYF	TGCGCCAGCAGCCACCAACTAGCGGGAGAGGGCAACGAGCAGTACTTC
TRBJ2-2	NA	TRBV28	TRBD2	CASSYRGLAGGLGTGELFF	TGTGCCAGCAGTTACAGGGGGCTAGCGGGAGGCCTTGGGACCGGGGAGCTGTTTTTT
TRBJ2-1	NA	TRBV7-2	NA	CASSLARGLREQFF	TGTGCCAGCAGCTTAGCCCGCGGGTTGCGGGAGCAGTTCTTC
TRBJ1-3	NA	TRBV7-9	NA	CASSPTREGNSGNTIYF	TGTGCCAGCAGCCCGACACGGGAGGGGAACTCTGGAAACACCATATATTTT
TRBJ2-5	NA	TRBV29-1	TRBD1	CSVEDLSRGREETQYF	TGCAGCGTTGAAGATCTTAGCAGGGGGCGCGAGGAGACCCAGTACTTC
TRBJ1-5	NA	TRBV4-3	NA	CASSQAYSNNQPQHF	TGCGCCAGCAGCCAAGCCTACAGCAACAATCAGCCCCAGCATTTT
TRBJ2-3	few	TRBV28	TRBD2	CASSGAGEGTDTQYF	TGTGCCAGCAGTGGAGCGGGAGAGGGCACAGATACGCAGTATTTT
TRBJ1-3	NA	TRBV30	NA	CAWTPGSGNTIYF	TGTGCCTGGACCCCGGGCTCTGGAAACACCATATATTTT
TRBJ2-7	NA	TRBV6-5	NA	CASSPTGLEVKQYF	TGTGCCAGCAGCCCCACGGGACTGGAAGTCAAGCAGTACTTC
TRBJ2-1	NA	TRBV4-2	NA	CASSQASRFEEDEQFF	TGTGCCAGCAGCCAAGCGTCGAGGTTTGAAGAAGATGAGCAGTTCTTC
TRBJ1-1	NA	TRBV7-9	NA	CASSQGSNTEAFF	TGTGCCAGCAGCCAGGGATCGAACACTGAAGCTTTCTTT
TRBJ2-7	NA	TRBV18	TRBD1	CASSPGQGIYEQYF	TGTGCCAGCTCACCCGGACAGGGGATTTACGAGCAGTACTTC
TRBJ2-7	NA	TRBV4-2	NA	CASSQERVSGLRSYEQYF	TGTGCCAGCAGCCAAGAAAGGGTGTCAGGGTTAAGATCCTACGAGCAGTACTTC
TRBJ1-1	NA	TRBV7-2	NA	CASSLGPGRDTEAFF	TGTGCCAGCAGCTTAGGTCCGGGGAGGGACACTGAAGCTTTCTTT
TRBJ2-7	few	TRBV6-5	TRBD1	CASSKGGQGLYEQYF	TGTGCCAGCAGTAAGGGGGGACAGGGGTTATACGAGCAGTACTTC
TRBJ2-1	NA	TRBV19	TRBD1	CASSPGQTSYNEQFF	TGTGCCAGTAGTCCGGGACAGACCTCCTACAATGAGCAGTTCTTC
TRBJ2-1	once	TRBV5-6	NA	CASGGDSYNEQFF	TGTGCCAGCGGAGGGGACTCCTACAATGAGCAGTTCTTC
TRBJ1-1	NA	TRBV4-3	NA	CASSQDSGNTEAFF	TGCGCCAGCAGCCAGGATTCAGGGAATACTGAAGCTTTCTTT
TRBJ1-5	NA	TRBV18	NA	CASSPDSGGINQPQHF	TGTGCCAGCTCACCGGACAGCGGGGGAATAAATCAGCCCCAGCATTTT
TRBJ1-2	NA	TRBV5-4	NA	CASSLVGQPIYGYTF	TGTGCCAGCAGCTTGGTGGGGCAGCCTATCTATGGCTACACCTTC
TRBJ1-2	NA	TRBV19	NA	CASSAQGGANYGYTF	TGTGCCAGTAGTGCCCAAGGAGGAGCTAACTATGGCTACACCTTC
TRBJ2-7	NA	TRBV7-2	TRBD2	CASSPSASGRGYEQYF	TGTGCCAGCAGCCCCTCAGCCAGCGGGAGGGGATACGAGCAGTACTTC
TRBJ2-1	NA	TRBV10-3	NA	CGARSYNEQFF	TGTGGGGCCCGATCCTACAATGAGCAGTTCTTC
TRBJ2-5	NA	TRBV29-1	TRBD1	CSGGQGNQETQYF	TGCAGCGGGGGACAGGGAAACCAAGAGACCCAGTACTTC
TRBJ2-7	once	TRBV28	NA	CASSLAAYEQYF	TGTGCCAGCAGTTTGGCCGCCTACGAGCAGTACTTC
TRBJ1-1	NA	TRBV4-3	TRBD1	CASSQETGQGSTEAFF	TGCGCCAGCAGCCAAGAGACCGGACAGGGGAGCACTGAAGCTTTCTTT
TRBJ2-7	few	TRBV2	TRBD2	CASSGGTSGRNEQYF	TGTGCCAGCAGTGGGGGGACTAGCGGGAGAAACGAGCAGTACTTC
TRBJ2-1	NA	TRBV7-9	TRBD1	CASRQSGQGAGQFF	TGTGCCAGCAGACAATCCGGACAGGGGGCCGGGCAGTTCTTC
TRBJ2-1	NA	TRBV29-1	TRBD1	CSAKRGTGDNEQFF	TGCAGCGCCAAACGCGGGACAGGCGACAATGAGCAGTTCTTC
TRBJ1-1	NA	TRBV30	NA	CASGGARTEAFF	TGTGCCTCTGGCGGGGCGCGGACTGAAGCTTTCTTT
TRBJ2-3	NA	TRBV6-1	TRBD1	CASSDVGTGTDTQYF	TGTGCCAGCAGTGATGTGGGGACAGGCACAGATACGCAGTATTTT
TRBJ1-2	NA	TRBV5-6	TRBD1	CASSSNEGQGPTIVYGYTF	TGTGCCAGCAGCTCCAATGAGGGACAGGGGCCCACAATTGTCTATGGCTACACCTTC
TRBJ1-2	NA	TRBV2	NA	CASSEVSGGYGYTF	TGTGCCAGCAGTGAAGTGTCGGGGGGGTATGGCTACACCTTC
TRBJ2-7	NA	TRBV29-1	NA	CSVTSRREQYF	TGCAGCGTTACTAGCCGCCGGGAGCAGTACTTC
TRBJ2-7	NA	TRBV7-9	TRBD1	CASSLDLGGGQGRYEQYF	TGTGCCAGCAGCTTAGATTTAGGGGGAGGACAGGGGAGGTACGAGCAGTACTTC
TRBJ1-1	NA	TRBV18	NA	CASCRDPAGEAFF	TGTGCCAGCTGCAGGGACCCAGCGGGAGAAGCTTTCTTT
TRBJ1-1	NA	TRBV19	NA	CASSSGTRNTEAFF	TGTGCCAGTAGTTCGGGGACTCGGAACACTGAAGCTTTCTTT
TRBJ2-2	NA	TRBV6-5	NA	CASSIPGGELFF	TGTGCCAGCAGTATTCCCGGCGGGGAGCTGTTTTTT
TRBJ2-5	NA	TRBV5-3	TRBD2	CARNAGGSQETQYF	TGTGCCAGAAACGCGGGGGGATCACAAGAGACCCAGTACTTC
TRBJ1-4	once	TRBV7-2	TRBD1	CASSVGTADGKLFF	TGTGCCAGCAGCGTTGGGACAGCCGATGGAAAACTGTTTTTT
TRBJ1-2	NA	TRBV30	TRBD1	CAWSGQETDYGYTF	TGTGCCTGGTCGGGACAGGAAACCGACTATGGCTACACCTTC
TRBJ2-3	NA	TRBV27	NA	CASSGDLRTDTQYF	TGTGCCAGCAGTGGGGACTTGCGCACAGATACGCAGTATTTT